The present entry profiles one T cell receptor (beta chain) with its context. This record belongs to a study of blood T cell repertoires in COVID-19. As originally analysed: Amplifying reference gene primers gave estimates of nucleated cell counts. Profiled with immunoSEQ multiplex PCR; TCRdb holds only in-frame clones, not every one. For V, J and clone size, that table is used; D and trimming come from the DNA. The sample has 100,000 to 150,000 clones, approximately 90% seen once. Germline loops: CDR1 SGHTA, CDR2 FQGNSA. V lost 5 bases, J lost 10 bases, and 10 bases stayed unmatched. This CDR3 is built from 14 residues.

The rearrangement links TRBV7-2 to TRBJ2-1; 8 bases are a match to TRBD2. This receptor was obtained from a man aged 70-80 years with active COVID-19. Sequencing was done on a sample of peripheral blood. Written as DNA, the CDR3 is TGTGCCAGCAGCCCTCTGGCGGGCGGGGGGGAGCAGTTCTTC. This sequence encodes CASSPLAGGGEQFF.